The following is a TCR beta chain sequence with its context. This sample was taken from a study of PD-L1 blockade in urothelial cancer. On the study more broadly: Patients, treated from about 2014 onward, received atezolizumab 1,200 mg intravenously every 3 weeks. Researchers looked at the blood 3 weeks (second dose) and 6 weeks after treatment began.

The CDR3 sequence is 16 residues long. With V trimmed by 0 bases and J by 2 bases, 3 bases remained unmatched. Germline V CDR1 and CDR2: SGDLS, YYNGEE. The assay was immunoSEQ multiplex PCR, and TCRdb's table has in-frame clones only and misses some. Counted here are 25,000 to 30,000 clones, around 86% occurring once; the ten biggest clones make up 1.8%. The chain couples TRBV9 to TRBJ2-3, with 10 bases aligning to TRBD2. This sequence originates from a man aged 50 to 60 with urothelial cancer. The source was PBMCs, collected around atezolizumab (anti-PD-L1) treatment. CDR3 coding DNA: TGTGCCAGCAGCGTAGGACTAGCGGGCTACACAGATACGCAGTATTTT. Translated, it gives CASSVGLAGYTDTQYF.